This T cell receptor (beta chain) was captured in a study of cytotoxic CD8 clonotypes in ibrutinib-treated CLL. Study background: Response samples came after a median roughly 11 months of treatment, range 6 to 36.

The CDR3 extends over 16 amino acids. The V gene lost 3 bases and the J gene lost 0 bases, with 14 bases spanning the gap. Looked up from germline, CDR1 is KGHSH and CDR2 is LQKENI. Sequencing was performed with immunoSEQ multiplex PCR; in TCRdb, only in-frame clones are kept and a portion is missing. Of 13,000 to 15,000 clones listed, 64% are singletons. This chain connects TRBV18 to TRBJ1-1, with TRBD1 as a possible D gene (6 bases). The sample was PBMCs, taken before ibrutinib treatment. This receptor was taken from a human donor with chronic lymphocytic leukemia. The CDR3 sequence is CASSPRQEQMNTEAFF. The CDR3 region has the DNA TGTGCCAGCTCACCGAGACAGGAGCAAATGAACACTGAAGCTTTCTTT.